This is a list of T cell receptor beta chains from one sample in a study of shared clonotypes between healthy human individuals. TCRdb's copy holds only in-frame clones and misses some; the assay was immunoSEQ multiplex PCR. This sample has around 2.1 million clones; about 93% occur once, and the top ten carry roughly 1.7%. Sequencing used naive CD8+ T cells from PBMCs. Receptors originate from a man between 18 and 29 years old in good health. Some clones in this sample may be carry-over from other donors' samples. Each CDR3 is given with its conserved first and last residue. The D gene is left open where the match is weak.

d_gene: TRBD1; j_gene: TRBJ2-7; v_gene: TRBV27; CDR3nt: TGTGCCAGCAGTCCGAGACAGGGTTACGAGCAGTACTTC; CDR3aa: CASSPRQGYEQYF
d_gene: NA; j_gene: TRBJ2-3; v_gene: TRBV11-1; CDR3nt: TGTGCCAGCAGCTTAGCCTGGGTGGTGACGGGAGTGGAGACAGATACGCAGTATTTT; CDR3aa: CASSLAWVVTGVETDTQYF
d_gene: TRBD2; j_gene: TRBJ2-1; v_gene: TRBV27; CDR3nt: TGTGCCAGCAGTGACCAAGCGGGAGTGGTATGGAATGAGCAGTTCTTC; CDR3aa: CASSDQAGVVWNEQFF
d_gene: TRBD1; j_gene: TRBJ1-5; v_gene: TRBV4-1; CDR3nt: TGCGCCAGCAGCCCGGGACAGGCCCGACATAATAGCAATCAGCCCCAGCATTTT; CDR3aa: CASSPGQARHNSNQPQHF
d_gene: NA; j_gene: TRBJ1-3; v_gene: TRBV7-5; CDR3nt: TGTGTCAGAAGCTTACCTCCGTCCCTACTTAGCTCTGGAAACACCATATATTTT; CDR3aa: CVRSLPPSLLSSGNTIYF
d_gene: NA; j_gene: TRBJ1-1; v_gene: TRBV19; CDR3nt: TGTGCCAGTAGCATCCGGGAAGAGACACTCACTGAAGCTTTCTTT; CDR3aa: CASSIREETLTEAFF
d_gene: NA; j_gene: TRBJ1-1; v_gene: TRBV7-9; CDR3nt: TGTGCCAGCAGCTTCGGGCGCACTGAAGCTTTCTTT; CDR3aa: CASSFGRTEAFF
d_gene: TRBD2; j_gene: TRBJ2-1; v_gene: TRBV28; CDR3nt: TGTGCCAGCAGTTTGAGCCTAGCGGCTAACAATGAGCAGTTCTTC; CDR3aa: CASSLSLAANNEQFF
d_gene: NA; j_gene: TRBJ2-7; v_gene: TRBV27; CDR3nt: TGTGCCAGCAGCCAAAAGGGGTCAGGGGGGTACGAGCAGTACTTC; CDR3aa: CASSQKGSGGYEQYF
d_gene: TRBD2; j_gene: TRBJ2-1; v_gene: TRBV9; CDR3nt: TGTGCCAGCAGCGTAGAGGCTAGCGGGATTCATGAGCAGTTCTTC; CDR3aa: CASSVEASGIHEQFF
d_gene: NA; j_gene: TRBJ2-1; v_gene: TRBV19; CDR3nt: TGTGCCAGTAGTCCTCGCCCGAGCTCCTACAATGAGCAGTTCTTC; CDR3aa: CASSPRPSSYNEQFF
d_gene: TRBD1; j_gene: TRBJ1-5; v_gene: TRBV9; CDR3nt: TGTGCCAGCAGCTGGGGACAGGGAAATCAGCCCCAGCATTTT; CDR3aa: CASSWGQGNQPQHF
d_gene: TRBD1; j_gene: TRBJ1-2; v_gene: TRBV2; CDR3nt: TGTGCCAGCAGGGGTCTCCAGGGGGCGCCTGGCTACACCTTC; CDR3aa: CASRGLQGAPGYTF
d_gene: TRBD2; j_gene: TRBJ2-7; v_gene: TRBV6-6; CDR3nt: TGTGCCGGCGGGAGTCCCGCCGAGCAGTACTTC; CDR3aa: CAGGSPAEQYF
d_gene: TRBD1; j_gene: TRBJ2-7; v_gene: TRBV27; CDR3nt: TGTGCCAGCAGCTTTGGGCCAGGGGGCTACGAGCAGTACTTC; CDR3aa: CASSFGPGGYEQYF
d_gene: TRBD2; j_gene: TRBJ2-7; v_gene: TRBV4-1; CDR3nt: TGCGCCAGCAGCTCCGGACTAGCGGGAGCACGCGAGCAGTACTTC; CDR3aa: CASSSGLAGAREQYF
d_gene: NA; j_gene: TRBJ1-2; v_gene: TRBV25-1; CDR3nt: TGTGCCAGCAGTGGGGGTCAGGGGTACTATGGCTACACCTTC; CDR3aa: CASSGGQGYYGYTF
d_gene: TRBD1; j_gene: TRBJ1-5; v_gene: TRBV5-8; CDR3nt: TGTGCCAGCAGCTCTGGACAGGGCTATCAGCCCCAGCATTTT; CDR3aa: CASSSGQGYQPQHF
d_gene: TRBD2; j_gene: TRBJ2-1; v_gene: TRBV5-4; CDR3nt: TGTGCCAGCAGCCCTGGTAGCGGGAGTAGGCATGAGCAGTTCTTC; CDR3aa: CASSPGSGSRHEQFF
d_gene: NA; j_gene: TRBJ1-1; v_gene: TRBV21-1; CDR3nt: TGTGCCAGCAGATATCGAGGACAGGGAAACACTGAAGCTTTCTTT; CDR3aa: CASRYRGQGNTEAFF
d_gene: TRBD1; j_gene: TRBJ2-5; v_gene: TRBV27; CDR3nt: TGTGCCAGCAGTTTAGACAGGGGGAGGGCGGAGACCCAGTACTTC; CDR3aa: CASSLDRGRAETQYF
d_gene: NA; j_gene: TRBJ1-3; v_gene: TRBV9; CDR3nt: TGTGCCAGCAGCGTAGGTCATCCGCCTGAGGGAAACACCATATATTTT; CDR3aa: CASSVGHPPEGNTIYF
d_gene: TRBD1; j_gene: TRBJ1-2; v_gene: TRBV15; CDR3nt: TGTGCCACCAGCAGAGCGTCGGCAGGGGGCATCTATGGCTACACCTTC; CDR3aa: CATSRASAGGIYGYTF
d_gene: TRBD2; j_gene: TRBJ2-7; v_gene: TRBV29-1; CDR3nt: TGCAGCGTTGAAGGAGATCAGGGACTACGTGGTGTGCAGTACTTC; CDR3aa: CSVEGDQGLRGVQYF
d_gene: TRBD1; j_gene: TRBJ2-1; v_gene: TRBV27; CDR3nt: TGTGCCAGCAGCCCCACCGGGACAGGGAGGATTGAGCAGTTCTTC; CDR3aa: CASSPTGTGRIEQFF
d_gene: TRBD1; j_gene: TRBJ1-5; v_gene: TRBV27; CDR3nt: TGTGCCAGCAGTCCTGGACAGGGAACAAGCAATCAGCCCCAGCATTTT; CDR3aa: CASSPGQGTSNQPQHF
d_gene: TRBD1; j_gene: TRBJ1-1; v_gene: TRBV5-1; CDR3nt: TGCGCCAGCAGCTCCTCTACCGGGACAGGTTGGGTGAACACTGAAGCTTTCTTT; CDR3aa: CASSSSTGTGWVNTEAFF
d_gene: NA; j_gene: TRBJ2-7; v_gene: TRBV10-3; CDR3nt: TGTGCCATCAGTGAGGAAGGGGAGCGGACCTACGAGCAGTACTTC; CDR3aa: CAISEEGERTYEQYF